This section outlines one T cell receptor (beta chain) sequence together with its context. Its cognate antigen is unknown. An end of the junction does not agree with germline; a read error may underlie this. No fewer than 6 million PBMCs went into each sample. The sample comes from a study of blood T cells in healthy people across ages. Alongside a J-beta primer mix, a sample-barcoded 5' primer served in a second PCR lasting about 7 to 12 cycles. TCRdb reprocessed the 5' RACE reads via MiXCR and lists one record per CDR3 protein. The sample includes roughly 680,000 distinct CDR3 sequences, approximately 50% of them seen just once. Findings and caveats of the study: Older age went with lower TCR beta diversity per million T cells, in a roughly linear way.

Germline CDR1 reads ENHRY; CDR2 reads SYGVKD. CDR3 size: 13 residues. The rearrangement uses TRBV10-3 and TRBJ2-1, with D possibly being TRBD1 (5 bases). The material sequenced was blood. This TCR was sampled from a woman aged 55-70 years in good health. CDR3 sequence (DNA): TGTGTCATCAGTGGGGTGCAGGGCAATGAGCAGTTCTTC. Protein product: CVISGVQGNEQFF.